These 2 T cell receptor beta chains originate from one sample sequenced in a study of blood T cell repertoires in COVID-19. Libraries were prepared by immunoSEQ multiplex PCR; TCRdb keeps only in-frame clonotypes and omits some of them. The table has over 150,000 clones, around 74% seen once. Sequencing was carried out using peripheral blood. These receptor sequences come from an elderly woman with acute or convalescent COVID-19.

The chain carries TRBV2 and TRBJ1-1; D is unclear. The CDR3 is 14 residues long. CDR1 SNHLY and CDR2 FYNNEI come from the germline V gene. Trimming cost V 7 bases and J 0 bases, with 12 bases left between them. The CDR3 region has the DNA TGTGCCAGCACCCGAGGGCAGATGAACACTGAAGCTTTCTTT. It is translated as CASTRGQMNTEAFF. The full variable domain, completed using reference TRBV2 and TRBJ1-1, is EPEVTQTPSHQVTQMGQEVILRCVPISNHLYFYWYRQILGQKVEFLVSFYNNEISEKSEIFDDQFSVERPDGSNFTLKIRSTKLEDSAMYFCASTRGQMNTEAFFGQGTRLTVV.

The V and J genes are TRBV3-1 (or the pseudogene TRBV3-2) and TRBJ2-7; 9 bases match TRBD1. The CDR3 covers 15 residues. V gave up 6 bases and J gave up 1 base; unmatched junction bases: 7. Germline V gives CDR1 LGHDT, CDR2 YNNKEL (reference sequence). In nucleotides, the CDR3 is TGTGCCAGCAGTCGTATGACAGGGGGGTCCTACGAGCAGTACTTC. Residues: CASSRMTGGSYEQYF.